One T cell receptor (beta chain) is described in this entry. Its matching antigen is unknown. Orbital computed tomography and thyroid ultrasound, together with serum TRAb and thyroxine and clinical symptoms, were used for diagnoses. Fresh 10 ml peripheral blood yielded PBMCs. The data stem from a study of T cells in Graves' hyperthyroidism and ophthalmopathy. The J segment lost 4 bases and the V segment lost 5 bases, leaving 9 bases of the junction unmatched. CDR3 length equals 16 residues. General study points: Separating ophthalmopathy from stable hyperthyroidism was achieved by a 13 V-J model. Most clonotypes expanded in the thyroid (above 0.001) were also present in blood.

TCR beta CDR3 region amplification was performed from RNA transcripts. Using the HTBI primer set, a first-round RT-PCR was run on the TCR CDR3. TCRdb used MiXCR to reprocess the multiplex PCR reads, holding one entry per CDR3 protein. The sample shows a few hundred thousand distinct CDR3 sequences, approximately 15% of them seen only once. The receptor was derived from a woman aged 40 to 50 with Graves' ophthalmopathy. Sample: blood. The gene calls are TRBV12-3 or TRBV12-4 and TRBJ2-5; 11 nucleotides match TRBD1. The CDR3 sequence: CASSPPDRGLVETQYF. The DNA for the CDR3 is TGTGCCAGCAGTCCTCCGGACAGGGGGCTGGTAGAGACCCAGTACTTC.